The 26 T cell receptor beta chains below were found in one sample sequenced in a study of blood T cells in healthy people across ages. A J-beta primer mix and a sample-barcoded 5' primer were used in a second PCR of about 7 to 11 cycles. TCRdb used MiXCR to reprocess the 5' RACE reads, holding one entry per CDR3 protein. Seen here are about a million distinct CDR3 sequences, 35% to 40% observed once, and the top ten hold around 14%. Sequenced: blood. These receptors were obtained from a man between 18 and 35 years old in good health.

This clonotype was counted between two and nine times. The genes are TRBV7-9 and TRBJ2-2; TRBD1 matches 10 bases. V was pared by 1 base and J by 6 bases, with 2 bases of the junction left unmatched. Germline V gives CDR1 SEHNR, CDR2 FQNEAQ (reference sequence). This CDR3 spans 15 amino acids. The CDR3 region has the DNA TGTGCCAGCAGCTTAGGGGACAGGGGTTCCGGGGAGCTGTTTTTT. Translating it yields CASSLGDRGSGELFF.

This clonotype was found many times. The chain is built from TRBV12-3 or TRBV12-4 and TRBJ1-2; D is uncertain. The V end lost 1 base, the J end lost 4 bases, and 7 bases lay between the germline ends. The CDR3 consists of 13 residues. The CDR3 reads CASSLEGIYGYTF. CDR3 in DNA: TGTGCCAGCAGTTTAGAAGGGATCTATGGCTACACCTTC.

The rearrangement uses TRBV6-1 and TRBJ2-4; D unresolved. Near its end, the DNA agrees better with TRBJ2-7, so the J call may be wrong. The germline gives CDR1 MNHNS, CDR2 SASEGT. The CDR3 spans 10 residues. The CDR3 nucleotides read TGTGCGTCGGACGGCTACGAGCAGTACTTC. Residues: CASDGYEQYF.

This clonotype was counted a few times. The J gene is TRBJ1-4, the V gene TRBV18, with 9 bases that match TRBD1. Trimming at V came to 3 bases and at J to 6 bases, leaving 2 bases not matched to a gene. The germline CDR1 and CDR2 sequences are KGHSH and LQKENI. The CDR3 covers 14 residues. In DNA, the CDR3 is TGTGCCAGCTCACCGGACAGGGGCTATGAAAAACTGTTTTTT. Protein: CASSPDRGYEKLFF.

The V call is TRBV29-1, the J call TRBJ2-2, with D possibly matching TRBD1 (6 bases). Germline CDR1 and CDR2: SQVTM and ANQGSEA. There are 14 residues in the CDR3. With 5 bases removed from V and 6 bases from J, the gap between germline ends came to 16 bases. The CDR3 here is CSVSHRDIAGELFF. CDR3 sequence (DNA): TGCAGCGTTTCCCACAGGGATATCGCCGGGGAGCTGTTTTTT.

J is TRBJ2-1 and V is TRBV14; no clear D gene. The tail of the sequence fits TRBJ2-7 better, so the J call may be wrong. The CDR3 length is 19 residues. CDR1 and CDR2 from the germline V gene are SGHDN and FVKESK. The CDR3: CASSQSWRGWDREYNEQYF. CDR3 coding DNA: TGTGCCAGCAGCCAAAGTTGGCGAGGTTGGGATCGAGAGTACAATGAGCAGTACTTC.

This chain connects TRBV5-1 to TRBJ2-1, with 9 bases lining up with TRBD1. Per germline, CDR1 SGHRS and CDR2 YFSETQ. The CDR3 runs 16 residues. The ends lost 0 bases at V and 3 bases at J; junction bases unmatched: 4. This chain's CDR3 is CASSLGRTGDYNEQFF. CDR3 nucleotide sequence: TGCGCCAGCAGCTTGGGCCGGACAGGGGACTACAATGAGCAGTTCTTC.

Notes on this clonotype: A read error may be the cause here, since a much bigger clone is one base away. The CDR3 coding sequence is TGTGCCAGCATGGACAGGGGCACTGAAGCTTTCTTT. Translated: CASMDRGTEAFF. V usage is TRBV25-1 and J usage is TRBJ1-1; TRBD1 agrees at 9 bases. Germline values: CDR1 MGHDK, CDR2 SYGVNS. The J segment lost 4 bases and the V segment lost 7 bases, leaving 1 base of the junction unmatched. The length of the CDR3 is 12 residues.

In DNA form, the CDR3 reads TGTGCCAGCAGCAAAGGAATTAGGGCAGGGGGACCCAAAAACATTCAGTACTTC. Protein product: CASSKGIRAGGPKNIQYF. The chain links TRBV21-1 to TRBJ2-7; the table's D call of TRBD1 was not tested on the DNA. With the DNA end fitting TRBJ2-4 better, the J assignment may be wrong. TRBV21-1 is assigned pseudogene status. The CDR3 contains 18 residues.

This clonotype was observed a handful of times. The CDR3 DNA is TGTGCCAGCACCCAGGACAGGGCGGAGGAAAAACTGTTTTTT. Encoded protein: CASTQDRAEEKLFF. The chain employs TRBV2 and TRBJ1-4; 8 bases fit TRBD1. This CDR3 is 14 amino acids long. The V segment lost 7 bases and the J segment 8 bases; nucleotides outside the gene matches: 9. Germline loops: CDR1 SNHLY, CDR2 FYNNEI.

This clonotype was picked up a small number of times. The chain carries TRBV7-9 and TRBJ1-1, with 11 bases lining up with TRBD1. The germline gives CDR1 SEHNR, CDR2 FQNEAQ (reference sequence). Trimming took 8 bases from V and 1 from J; bases not matched to a gene: 3. The CDR3 has 14 amino acids. In nucleotides, the CDR3 is TGTGCCAGCGGACAGGGGGCGGGGAACACTGAAGCTTTCTTT. It translates to CASGQGAGNTEAFF.

The rearrangement uses TRBV7-2 and TRBJ2-1; a possible D gene is TRBD2 (6 bases). CDR1 is SGHTA, CDR2 FQGNSA, per germline. Trimming shortened V by 2 bases and J by 12 bases, and 23 bases separated the two germline ends. The length of the CDR3 is 16 residues. The CDR3 DNA reads as TGTGCCAGCAGCTTAATTTGGTCCGATGGCGGGGAGGCGCAGTTCTTC. Its protein product is CASSLIWSDGGEAQFF.

J is TRBJ1-4 and V is TRBV9, with D unclear. CDR1 and CDR2 (germline): SGDLS, YYNGEE. The CDR3 totals 11 residues. Between the trimmed V and J ends, which lost 3 bases and 7 bases, there was a span of 4 bases. The CDR3 reads CASSASEKLFF. CDR3 DNA sequence: TGTGCCAGCAGCGCGAGTGAAAAACTGTTTTTT.

The CDR3: CSASDAAVGYEQYF. The CDR3 DNA follows: TGCAGTGCCTCGGATGCCGCCGTGGGCTACGAGCAGTACTTC. The chain joins TRBV20-1 to TRBJ2-7; the D is unclear. This CDR3 region has 14 residues. Trimming shortened V by 6 bases and J by 3 bases, and 18 bases separated the two germline ends. In germline, CDR1 is DFQATT, CDR2 SNEGSKA (reference sequence).

The V call is TRBV6-4, the J call TRBJ2-5, with TRBD2 matching 9 bases. V was pared by 5 bases and J by 11 bases, with 24 bases of the junction left unmatched. The CDR3 has 18 amino acids. The germline gives CDR1 MRHNA, CDR2 SNTAGT. Here the CDR3 DNA reads TGTGCCAGCAGTTTACGACTTGGGGCTAGCGGGGACTACAATGAGCAGTACTTC. As protein: CASSLRLGASGDYNEQYF.

The V gene is TRBV12-3 or TRBV12-4, the J gene TRBJ2-4; D gene uncertain. The tail of the sequence fits TRBJ2-7 better, so the J call may be wrong. CDR3 length equals 13 residues. CDR3 sequence: CASSTTAGYEQYF. The DNA for the CDR3 is TGTGCCAGCAGTACTACAGCTGGCTACGAGCAGTACTTC.

This chain links TRBV7-9 with TRBJ1-1; TRBD1 matches at 9 bases. The J segment lost 3 bases and the V segment lost 8 bases, leaving 7 bases of the junction unmatched. The V gene's germline CDR1 is SEHNR and CDR2 FQNEAQ (reference sequence). This CDR3 has 14 amino acids. The CDR3: CASGRRTGDTEAFF. The CDR3 DNA reads as TGTGCCAGCGGCCGAAGGACAGGGGACACTGAAGCTTTCTTT.

The table lists this clonotype with many counts. The chain employs TRBV4-2 and TRBJ2-3, with TRBD2 matching 10 bases. In germline, CDR1 is LGHNA, CDR2 YNFKEQ. This CDR3 contains 17 residues. V lost 1 base and J lost 3; bases outside the gene matches: 7. The CDR3 coding sequence is TGTGCCAGCAGCCAAGGATCCTTAGCGGGAGGAACAGATACGCAGTATTTT. This codes for CASSQGSLAGGTDTQYF.

This sequence joins TRBV2 and TRBJ1-1; 7 bases align to TRBD1. CDR3 length: 15 residues. The germline V gene has CDR1 SNHLY and CDR2 FYNNEI. With 6 bases clipped from V and 3 bases from J, the junction kept 10 bases outside the gene matches. The CDR3 nucleotides read TGTGCCAGCAGCGGGGGACAGCGGGGTGACACTGAAGCTTTCTTT. Protein product: CASSGGQRGDTEAFF.

This clonotype was observed a few times. The chain couples TRBV15 to TRBJ1-1; 7 bases map to TRBD1. The V and J ends lost 5 bases and 0 bases, in that order; junction bases with no gene match: 6. This CDR3 comprises 15 residues. Germline lookup yields CDR1 LNHNV and CDR2 YYDKDF (reference sequence). This CDR3 is CATSRKQGLNTEAFF. Here the CDR3 DNA reads TGTGCCACCAGCCGCAAACAGGGGTTGAACACTGAAGCTTTCTTT.

The gene calls are TRBV7-9 and TRBJ2-1; D gene unclear. Germline V gene data show CDR1 as SEHNR and CDR2 as FQNEAQ (reference sequence). The CDR3 covers 16 residues. Trimming took 1 base from V and 1 from J, leaving 11 bases between them. CDR3 in DNA: TGTGCCAGCAGCTTAGACAGTGGGAATTCCTACAATGAGCAGTTCTTC. It translates to CASSLDSGNSYNEQFF.

This clonotype was detected a few times. The V and J genes are TRBV29-1 and TRBJ1-2; 12 positions agree with TRBD1. The CDR3 is 17 residues long. Per germline, CDR1 SQVTM and CDR2 ANQGSEA. The junction had 10 bases not matched to a gene; V was cut back by 1 base and J by 4 bases. The CDR3 protein is CSVEGGQGAWASYGYTF. The CDR3 region has the DNA TGCAGCGTTGAAGGGGGACAGGGGGCTTGGGCGTCCTATGGCTACACCTTC.

This clonotype was counted a few times. CDR3 region: CASSSPRGGRGNEQFF. CDR3 nucleotide sequence: TGTGCCAGCAGCTCCCCCCGGGGGGGCCGTGGTAATGAGCAGTTCTTC. The V call is TRBV11-2, the J call TRBJ2-1; 8 positions agree with TRBD2. CDR3 length equals 16 residues. Germline V gene data show CDR1 as SGHAT and CDR2 as FQNNGV. V dropped 4 bases and J dropped 7; count of bases not matched to a gene: 12.

In its sample, this clonotype was seen many times. J is TRBJ1-2 and V is TRBV29-1, with 8 nucleotides matching TRBD1. The CDR3 sequence is 14 residues long. Trimming cost V 6 bases and J 4 bases; bases outside gene matches: 10. Germline V gene sequence: CDR1 SQVTM, CDR2 ANQGSEA. The CDR3 sequence is CSVSPGGAVYGYTF. The CDR3 bases are TGCAGCGTATCGCCAGGGGGCGCGGTCTATGGCTACACCTTC.

The CDR3 region has the DNA TGTGCCAGCAGCGTAGAGCGGGGGGGCCAAGAGACCCAGTACTTC. Amino acids: CASSVERGGQETQYF. This chain connects TRBV9 to TRBJ2-4; 10 bases are shared with TRBD2. The DNA end is a closer match to TRBJ2-5, so the J assignment may be wrong. The CDR3 runs 15 residues. The germline CDR1 and CDR2 sequences are SGDLS and YYNGEE.

DNA of the CDR3: TGCGCCAGCAGCCAAGATGTAACGGTTAAGGGGCAGTACTTC. Protein sequence: CASSQDVTVKGQYF. The chain carries TRBV4-1 and TRBJ2-7; the D is unclear. The CDR3 has 14 residues. V lost 0 bases to trimming and J lost 9 bases, with 15 bases between them. Germline values: CDR1 MGHRA, CDR2 YSYEKL.